The T cell receptor (beta chain) under discussion was sequenced for a study of blood T cell repertoires in COVID-19. Across the study: Samples came from the United States, Italy and Spain, spanning acute and convalescent COVID-19. PBMCs, B-cell-depleted T cells, or T cells were the source of the cDNA or gDNA that made up the material.

CDR3 length: 16 amino acids. The trim removed 10 bases at V and 0 bases at J, leaving 9 bases unmatched. Germline V gene lookup returns CDR1 SNHLY and CDR2 FYNNEI. Source study methods: Nucleated cell counts were estimated from reference gene primer amplification. Produced via immunoSEQ multiplex PCR; TCRdb's table is partial and in-frame only. From that table come the V and J calls and clone size; the DNA was used to work out D and trimming. The sample comprises about 290,000 clones, 85% of which are singletons, and around 4.2% rests with the top ten. This receptor was obtained from a woman aged 45-59 years with active or convalescent COVID-19. The genes are TRBV2 and TRBJ2-7, with TRBD2 matching 13 bases. The sequenced sample consisted of peripheral blood. Here the CDR3 reads CATRLAGGLSSYEQYF. CDR3 nucleotides: TGTGCCACCCGACTAGCGGGAGGCCTAAGCTCCTACGAGCAGTACTTC.